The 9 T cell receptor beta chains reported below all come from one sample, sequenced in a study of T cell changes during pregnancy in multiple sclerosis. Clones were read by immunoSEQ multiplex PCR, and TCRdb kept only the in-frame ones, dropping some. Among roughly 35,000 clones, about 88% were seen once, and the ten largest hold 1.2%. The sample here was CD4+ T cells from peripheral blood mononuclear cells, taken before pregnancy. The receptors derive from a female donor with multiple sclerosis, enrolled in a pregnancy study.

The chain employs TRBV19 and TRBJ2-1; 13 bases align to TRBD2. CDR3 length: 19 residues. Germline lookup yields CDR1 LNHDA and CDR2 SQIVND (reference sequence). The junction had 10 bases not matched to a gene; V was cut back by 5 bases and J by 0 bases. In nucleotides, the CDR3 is TGTGCCAGTAGTCGCTACTCGGGACTAGCGGGGAGCTCCTACAATGAGCAGTTCTTC. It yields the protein CASSRYSGLAGSSYNEQFF.

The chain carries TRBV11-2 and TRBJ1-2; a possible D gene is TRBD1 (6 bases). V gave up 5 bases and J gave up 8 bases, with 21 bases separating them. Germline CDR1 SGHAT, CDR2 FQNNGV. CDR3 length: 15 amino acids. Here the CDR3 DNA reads TGTGCCAGCAGCCCGAATATTGTGGCAGGGGAAGGCTACACCTTC. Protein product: CASSPNIVAGEGYTF.

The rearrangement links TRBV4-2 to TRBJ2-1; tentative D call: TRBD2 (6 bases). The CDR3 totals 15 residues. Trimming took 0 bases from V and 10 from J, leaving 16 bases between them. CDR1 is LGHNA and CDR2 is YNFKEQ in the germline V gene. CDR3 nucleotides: TGTGCCAGCAGCCAAGATCAGGATAAGGGAGGCGAGCAGTTCTTC. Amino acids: CASSQDQDKGGEQFF.

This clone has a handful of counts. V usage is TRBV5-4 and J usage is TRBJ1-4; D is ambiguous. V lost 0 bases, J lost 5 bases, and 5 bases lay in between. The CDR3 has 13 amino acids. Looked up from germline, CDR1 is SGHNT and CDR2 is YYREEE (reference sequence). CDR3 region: CASSLDQNEKLFF. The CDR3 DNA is TGTGCCAGCAGCTTGGATCAGAATGAAAAACTGTTTTTT. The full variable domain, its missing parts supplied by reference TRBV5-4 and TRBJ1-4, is ETGVTQSPTHLIKTRGQQVTLRCSSQSGHNTVSWYQQALGQGPQFIFQYYREEENGRGNFPPRFSGLQFPNYSSELNVNALELDDSALYLCASSLDQNEKLFFGSGTQLSVL.

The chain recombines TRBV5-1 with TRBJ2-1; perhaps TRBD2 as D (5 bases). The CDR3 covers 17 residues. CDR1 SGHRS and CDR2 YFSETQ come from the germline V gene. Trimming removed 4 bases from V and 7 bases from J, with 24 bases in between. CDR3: CASSLRKDSRGSNEQFF. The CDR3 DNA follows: TGCGCCAGCAGCCTGCGGAAGGACTCAAGAGGTAGTAATGAGCAGTTCTTC.

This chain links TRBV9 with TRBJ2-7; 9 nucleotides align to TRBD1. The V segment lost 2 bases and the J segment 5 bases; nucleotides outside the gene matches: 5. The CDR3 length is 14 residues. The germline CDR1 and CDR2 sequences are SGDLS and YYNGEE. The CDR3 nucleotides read TGTGCCAGCAGCGTCGGGACAGGGTATAACGAGCAGTACTTC. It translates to CASSVGTGYNEQYF.

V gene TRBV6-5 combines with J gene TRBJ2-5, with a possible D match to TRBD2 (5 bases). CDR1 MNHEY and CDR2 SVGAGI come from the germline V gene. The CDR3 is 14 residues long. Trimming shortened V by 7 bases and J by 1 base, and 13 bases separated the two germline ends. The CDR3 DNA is TGTGCCAGCACATCCGAGGGTTCCCAAGAGACCCAGTACTTC. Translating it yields CASTSEGSQETQYF.

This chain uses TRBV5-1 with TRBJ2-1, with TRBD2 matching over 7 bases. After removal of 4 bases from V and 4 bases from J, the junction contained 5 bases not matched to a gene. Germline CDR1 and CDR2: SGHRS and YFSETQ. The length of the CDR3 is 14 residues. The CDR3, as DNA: TGCGCCAGCAGCCTACAGCGGGGATACAATGAGCAGTTCTTC. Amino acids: CASSLQRGYNEQFF.

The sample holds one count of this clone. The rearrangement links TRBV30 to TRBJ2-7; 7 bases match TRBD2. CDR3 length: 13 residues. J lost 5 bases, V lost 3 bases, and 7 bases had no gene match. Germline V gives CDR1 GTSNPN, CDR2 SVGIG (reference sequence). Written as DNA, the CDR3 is TGTGCCTGGAGCGGTGGGAGGGGCGACGAGCAGTACTTC. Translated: CAWSGGRGDEQYF.